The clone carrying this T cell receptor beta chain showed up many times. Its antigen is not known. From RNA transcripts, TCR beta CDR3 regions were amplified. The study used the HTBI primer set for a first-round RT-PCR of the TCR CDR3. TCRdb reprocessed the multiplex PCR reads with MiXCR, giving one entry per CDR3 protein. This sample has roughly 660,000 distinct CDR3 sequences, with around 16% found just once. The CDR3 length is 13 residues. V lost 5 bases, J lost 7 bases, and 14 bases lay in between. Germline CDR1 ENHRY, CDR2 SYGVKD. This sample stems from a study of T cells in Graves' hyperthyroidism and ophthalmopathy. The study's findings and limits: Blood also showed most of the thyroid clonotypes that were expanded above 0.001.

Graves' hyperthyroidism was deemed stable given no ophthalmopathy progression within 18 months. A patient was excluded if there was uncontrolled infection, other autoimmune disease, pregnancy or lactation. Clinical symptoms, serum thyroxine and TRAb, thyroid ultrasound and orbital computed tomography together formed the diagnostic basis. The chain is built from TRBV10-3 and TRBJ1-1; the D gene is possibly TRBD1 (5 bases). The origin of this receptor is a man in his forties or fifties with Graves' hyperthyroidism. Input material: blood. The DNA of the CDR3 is TGTGCCATCAGTCCCGCGGGGGTGGATGAAGCTTTCTTT. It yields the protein CAISPAGVDEAFF.